Following are 14 T cell receptor beta chains from one sample sequenced in a study of human T cells and chemical hapten exposure. The time point denotes: pre-sensitization, week 0. Treatment in this sample: therapeutic diphenylcyclopropenone sensitization with weekly scalp DPC. TCRdb re-called the RACE reads with MiXCR, one entry per CDR3 protein. The sample carries more than 250,000 distinct CDR3 sequences, around 7% recorded once. Source: whole blood, taken in connection with sensitization to the hapten diphenylcyclopropenone (DPC). These receptor sequences come from a man between 18 and 35 years old with alopecia areata. Some clones in this sample may be carry-over from other donors' samples.

The chain employs TRBV2 and TRBJ2-4, with D perhaps matching TRBD1 or TRBD2 (6 bases each). Germline V gene sequence: CDR1 SNHLY, CDR2 FYNNEI. The V end was cut by 6 bases, the J end by 8 bases, with 11 bases between. The CDR3 has 12 residues. CDR3: CASSHRGDIQYF. The CDR3 DNA follows: TGTGCCAGCAGCCATAGGGGGGACATTCAGTACTTC.

About this clonotype: The junction shows a germline mismatch at one end, possibly a read error. The genes are TRBV4-3 and TRBJ2-7, with 8 bases fitting TRBD2. Per germline, CDR1 LGHNA and CDR2 YSLEER. The CDR3 loop spans 16 amino acids. The CDR3 here is CAGSQSLAVVSYEQYF. CDR3 DNA sequence: TGCGCCGGCAGCCAATCACTAGCGGTAGTCTCCTACGAGCAGTACTTC.

The chain uses TRBV5-1 and TRBJ1-5; D not resolved. The CDR3 is made up of 15 amino acids. Germline V gene data show CDR1 as SGHRS and CDR2 as YFSETQ. Deletions cut 4 bases from V and 3 bases from J, with 14 bases between. The CDR3 is CASSPDGTTNQPQHF. The CDR3 DNA is TGCGCCAGCAGCCCGGATGGCACTACCAATCAGCCCCAGCATTTT.

This clonotype was seen more than once but under ten times. The CDR3 region has the DNA TGTGCCAGCAGCTTAGAATCTGGGGGACAGCCCCAGCATTTT. Protein sequence: CASSLESGGQPQHF. The chain joins TRBV7-9 to TRBJ1-5; D is possibly TRBD1 (5 bases). The V gene lost 1 base and the J gene lost 7 bases, with 11 bases spanning the gap. Germline CDR1 SEHNR, CDR2 FQNEAQ (reference sequence). The CDR3 covers 14 residues.

This clonotype was recorded many times. The chain links TRBV6-6 to TRBJ1-5, with D uncertain. V dropped 4 bases and J dropped 9 bases, with 10 bases sitting between them. The CDR3 runs to 12 residues. Germline lookup yields CDR1 MNHNY and CDR2 SVGAGI (reference sequence). This chain's CDR3 is CASSSPVGPQHF. As DNA, the CDR3 is TGTGCCAGCAGTTCCCCTGTCGGGCCCCAGCATTTT.

The table lists this clonotype with a few counts. V gene TRBV6-2 or TRBV6-3 combines with J gene TRBJ1-6; weak D call: TRBD1 (5 bases). Between the trimmed V and J ends, which lost 2 bases and 7 bases, there was a span of 12 bases. CDR3 length: 15 amino acids. Germline loops: CDR1 MNHEY, CDR2 SVGEGT. CDR3 DNA sequence: TGTGCCAGCAGTTACAATACGGACATGAATTCACCCCTCCACTTT. This sequence encodes CASSYNTDMNSPLHF.

The gene calls are TRBV5-1 and TRBJ2-7, with D unclear. Germline lookup yields CDR1 SGHRS and CDR2 YFSETQ. Trimming shortened V by 7 bases and J by 3 bases, and 8 bases separated the two germline ends. The CDR3 covers 11 residues. CDR3 sequence: CASAESYEQYF. In DNA form, the CDR3 reads TGCGCCAGCGCCGAGAGCTACGAGCAGTACTTC.

Only a few counts were recorded for this clonotype. V gene TRBV5-1 combines with J gene TRBJ2-3; D gene uncertain. V was pared by 0 bases and J by 8 bases, with 13 bases between. The CDR3 has 14 amino acids. Germline CDR1 SGHRS, CDR2 YFSETQ. The CDR3 here is CASSLGGERTTQYF. In DNA form, the CDR3 reads TGCGCCAGCAGCTTGGGTGGTGAGAGGACTACGCAGTATTTT.

This clonotype was counted only a few times. The J gene is TRBJ2-2, the V gene TRBV2, with 7 bases lining up with TRBD1. This CDR3 has 14 residues. Germline trimming cut 6 bases from V and 4 bases from J; bases unmatched to any gene: 5. Germline V CDR1 and CDR2: SNHLY, FYNNEI. CDR3 sequence: CASSGDSFTGELFF. The CDR3 coding sequence is TGTGCCAGCAGCGGGGACAGCTTCACCGGGGAGCTGTTTTTT.

As regards this clonotype: A read error may be the cause here, since a much bigger clone is one base away. V is TRBV7-8 and J is TRBJ2-1; perhaps D is TRBD1 or TRBD2 (5 bases each). V dropped 0 bases and J dropped 11 bases, with 8 bases sitting between them. CDR3 length equals 12 residues. CDR1 SGHVS and CDR2 FQNEAQ come from the germline V gene. CDR3 region: CASSLAGEQQFF. CDR3 bases: TGTGCCAGCAGCTTAGCGGGGGAACAGCAGTTCTTC.

This clonotype was found many times. V gene TRBV5-6 combines with J gene TRBJ1-2; D call uncertain. CDR1 is SGHDT, CDR2 YYEEEE, per germline. This CDR3 region has 15 residues. Trimming removed 0 bases at V and 8 bases at J, with 17 bases between. Written as DNA, the CDR3 is TGTGCCAGCAGCTTGGGATTCTGGGAATTTTGGGGCTACACCTTC. Translating gives CASSLGFWEFWGYTF. The complete variable domain, with remaining parts taken from reference TRBV5-6 and TRBJ1-2, reads DAGVTQSPTHLIKTRGQQVTLRCSPKSGHDTVSWYQQALGQGPQFIFQYYEEEERQRGNFPDRFSGHQFPNYSSELNVNALLLGDSALYLCASSLGFWEFWGYTFGSGTRLTVV.

This clonotype was seen more than once but under ten times. The chain joins TRBV3-1 to TRBJ2-1; D not resolved. The CDR3 covers 13 residues. The V and J ends lost 4 bases and 4 bases respectively, with 8 bases between them. Germline CDR1 LGHDT, CDR2 YNNKEL (reference sequence). As DNA, the CDR3 is TGTGCCAGCAGCCTAGACGCGTACAATGAGCAGTTCTTC. Translated, it gives CASSLDAYNEQFF.

This clonotype was detected only a few times. The chain is built from TRBV12-3 or TRBV12-4 and TRBJ1-1, with 11 bases aligning to TRBD1. V dropped 6 bases and J dropped 6; count of bases not matched to a gene: 3. The CDR3 totals 13 residues. CDR3 sequence (DNA): TGTGCCAGCAGCAGGACAGGGGGCTCTGAAGCTTTCTTT. Translated, it gives CASSRTGGSEAFF.

The table lists this clonotype with a few counts. V gene TRBV5-1 combines with J gene TRBJ1-2, with D unresolved. The CDR3 spans 13 residues. Trimming shortened V by 0 bases and J by 5 bases, and 8 bases separated the two germline ends. Looked up from germline, CDR1 is SGHRS and CDR2 is YFSETQ. The CDR3 bases are TGCGCCAGCAGCTTGGTTCCAGTTTATGGCTACACCTTC. Its translation is CASSLVPVYGYTF.